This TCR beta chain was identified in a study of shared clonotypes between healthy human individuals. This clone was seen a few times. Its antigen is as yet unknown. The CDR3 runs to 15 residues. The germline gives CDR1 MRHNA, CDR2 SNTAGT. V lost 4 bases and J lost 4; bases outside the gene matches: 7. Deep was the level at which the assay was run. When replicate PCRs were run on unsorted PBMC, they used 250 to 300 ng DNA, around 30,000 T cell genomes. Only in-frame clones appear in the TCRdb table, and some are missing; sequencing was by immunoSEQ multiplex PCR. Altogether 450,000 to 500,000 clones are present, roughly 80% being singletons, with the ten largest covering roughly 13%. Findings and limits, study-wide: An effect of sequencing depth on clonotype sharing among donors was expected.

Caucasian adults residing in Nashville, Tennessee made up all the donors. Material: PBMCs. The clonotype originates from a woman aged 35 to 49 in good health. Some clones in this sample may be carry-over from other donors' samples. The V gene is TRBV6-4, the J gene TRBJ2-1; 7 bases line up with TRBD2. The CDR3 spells CASSGTAGDYNEQFF. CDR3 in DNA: TGTGCCAGCAGTGGGACGGCGGGGGATTACAATGAGCAGTTCTTC.